Sequencing of this T cell receptor beta chain was carried out in a study of T-cell reconstitution after alpha-beta-depleted transplantation in children. Findings of the study overall: T-cell counts and diversity at one year following transplant were attributed mainly to newly produced T cells. At around two months after transplant, the alpha-beta T cells were reportedly derived from several hundred expanded clones that came from non-depleted graft cells.

Details on this clonotype: Its antigen is undetermined.

Germline values: CDR1 SNHLY, CDR2 FYNNEI. This CDR3 is built from 15 residues. V was clipped by 9 bases and J by 6 bases; unmatched bases: 14. Unique molecular identifiers were used in preparing the TCRbeta library. TCRdb independently ran MiXCR on the PCR reads; one entry per CDR3 protein. The sample records fewer than 550,000 distinct CDR3 sequences, roughly 17% being singletons. The specimen was PBMCs, mostly from graft donor cells, collected 360 days after TCRalphabeta/CD19-depleted stem cell transplant. V and J are TRBV2 and TRBJ2-1, with TRBD2 identical over 7 bases. The source is a boy under three years old who had a stem cell transplant for Wiskott-Aldrich syndrome, so the T cells may come from the graft donor. The CDR3 region has the DNA TGTGCCAGTCTCTATTGGGGGAGGGCCTTCAATGAGCAGTTCTTC. It yields the protein CASLYWGRAFNEQFF.